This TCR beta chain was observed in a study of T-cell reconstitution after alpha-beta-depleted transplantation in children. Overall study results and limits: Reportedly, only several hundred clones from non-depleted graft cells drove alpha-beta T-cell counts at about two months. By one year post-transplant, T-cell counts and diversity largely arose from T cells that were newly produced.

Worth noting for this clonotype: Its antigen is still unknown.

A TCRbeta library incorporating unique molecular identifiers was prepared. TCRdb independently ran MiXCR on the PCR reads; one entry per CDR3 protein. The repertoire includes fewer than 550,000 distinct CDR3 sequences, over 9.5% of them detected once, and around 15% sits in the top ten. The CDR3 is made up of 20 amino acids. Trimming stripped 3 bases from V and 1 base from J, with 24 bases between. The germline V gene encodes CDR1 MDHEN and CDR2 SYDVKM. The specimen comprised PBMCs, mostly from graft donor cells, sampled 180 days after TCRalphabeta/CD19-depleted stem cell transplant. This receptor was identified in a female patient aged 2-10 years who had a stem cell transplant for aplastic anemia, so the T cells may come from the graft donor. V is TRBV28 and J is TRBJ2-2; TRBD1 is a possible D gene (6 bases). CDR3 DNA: TGTGCCAGCAGTTTTGGGCAGGGGAGATGGAACGGGGTGAACACCGGGGAGCTGTTTTTT. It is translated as CASSFGQGRWNGVNTGELFF.